Below are 32 T cell receptor beta chains sequenced from a single sample in a study of cytomegalovirus exposure and HLA in healthy donors (dated by TCRdb to 2016 to 2017). The library was made by the immunoSEQ multiplex PCR assay. A mixture of 60 forward primers for TCR Vbeta segments and 13 reverse primers for TCR Jbeta segments was used in the multiplex PCR. What TCRdb holds here is the immuneACCESS table cut down to in-frame rearrangements. Part of the clones is not present; checked against another copy, under half of the missing clones reflect an unresolved V gene, and the others are unexplained. The sample profile shows roughly 150,000 clones; roughly 73% of them were found once. In total, the top ten clones hold 11% of the sample. Sequencing was carried out using PBMCs. Receptors were obtained from a man between 18 and 35 years old in good health and CMV-seropositive.

The DNA for the CDR3 is TGTGCCTGGAGTCCGAACAGGGTGGACACTGAAGCTTTCTTT. This encodes CAWSPNRVDTEAFF. The chain carries TRBV30 and TRBJ1-1, with TRBD1 as a possible D gene (6 bases). V lost 2 bases and J 3 bases, leaving 13 bases between the germline ends. The CDR3 length is 14 residues. Per the germline V gene, CDR1 is GTSNPN and CDR2 is SVGIG (reference sequence).

This clone was observed once. The chain uses TRBV2 and TRBJ1-1; the D is unclear. Germline CDR1 SNHLY, CDR2 FYNNEI. The CDR3 spans 12 residues. V lost 6 bases and J lost 5, with 10 bases in between. The CDR3 spells CASSGVRTEAFF. DNA of the CDR3: TGTGCCAGCAGCGGGGTACGTACTGAAGCTTTCTTT.

The V gene is TRBV11-2, the J gene TRBJ1-5, with a possible D match to TRBD1 (6 bases). The ends were cut back, 1 base at V and 9 bases at J, with 16 bases in the middle. There are 15 residues in the CDR3. Germline V gene data show CDR1 as SGHAT and CDR2 as FQNNGV. CDR3 residues: CASSLGGGGARPQHF. The CDR3 coding sequence is TGTGCCAGCAGCTTAGGGGGGGGCGGAGCAAGGCCCCAGCATTTT.

The rearrangement links TRBV7-9 to TRBJ2-7; TRBD1 matches at 9 bases. V dropped 1 base and J dropped 2; count of bases not matched to a gene: 3. This CDR3 contains 15 residues. The germline gives CDR1 SEHNR, CDR2 FQNEAQ (reference sequence). The CDR3 nucleotides read TGTGCCAGCAGCTTAGGGGGACAGGGAGCCTACGAGCAGTACTTC. Protein sequence: CASSLGGQGAYEQYF.

This clone was counted between two and nine times. The rearrangement uses TRBV15 and TRBJ2-7; perhaps TRBD1 as D (5 bases). Germline lookup yields CDR1 LNHNV and CDR2 YYDKDF (reference sequence). Trimming stripped 3 bases from V and 2 bases from J, with 8 bases between. The CDR3 is 13 amino acids. The CDR3 reads CATSRDTTYEQYF. Written as DNA, the CDR3 is TGTGCCACCAGCAGGGACACCACCTACGAGCAGTACTTC.

This clone was seen only a few times. The rearrangement joins TRBV27 to TRBJ2-7, with TRBD2 as a possible D gene (5 bases). Trimming removed 8 bases at V and 6 bases at J, with 23 bases between. The CDR3 is 15 residues long. The germline V gene encodes CDR1 MNHEY and CDR2 SMNVEV (reference sequence). CDR3 region: CASSFRVLTRGEQYF. DNA for the CDR3: TGTGCCAGCTCCTTCCGGGTCCTAACCCGGGGCGAGCAGTACTTC.

This clone was counted only a few times. This chain links TRBV27 with TRBJ1-1; 7 bases map to TRBD1. The CDR3 extends over 14 amino acids. Germline loops: CDR1 MNHEY, CDR2 SMNVEV (reference sequence). Trimming removed 5 bases from V and 3 bases from J; junction bases left unmatched: 6. CDR3 nucleotides: TGTGCCAGCAGTCCACAGACAGGGTACACTGAAGCTTTCTTT. It is translated as CASSPQTGYTEAFF.

A remark on this clone: One end of the junction is discordant with germline, which a read error may explain. CDR3 DNA: TGTGCCAGCTCGCCACTTCAGCGGGATCCAGATACGCAGTATTTT. It yields the protein CASSPLQRDPDTQYF. This chain joins TRBV18 and TRBJ2-3; 7 nucleotides align to TRBD2. The CDR3 totals 15 residues. From germline, CDR1 is KGHSH and CDR2 LQKENI. Full variable domain (missing parts from reference TRBV18 and TRBJ2-3): NAGVMQNPRHLVRRRGQEARLRCSPMKGHSHVYWYRQLPEEGLKFMVYLQKENIIDESGMPKERFSAEFPKEGPSILRIQQVVRGDSAAYFCASSPLQRDPDTQYFGPGTRLTVL.

This clone has just a few counts. The chain uses TRBV18 and TRBJ1-2, with D perhaps matching TRBD1 (5 bases). The ends were cut back, 1 base at V and 3 bases at J, with 12 bases in the middle. Germline CDR1 KGHSH, CDR2 LQKENI. There are 15 residues in the CDR3. CDR3 sequence: CASSPQSGRDYGYTF. CDR3 sequence (DNA): TGTGCCAGCTCACCACAGTCAGGGAGGGACTATGGCTACACCTTC.

The chain has TRBV7-2 and TRBJ2-2, with 7 nucleotides matching TRBD1. V was clipped by 5 bases and J by 2 bases; unmatched bases: 5. The length of the CDR3 is 15 residues. CDR1 and CDR2 from the germline V gene are SGHTA and FQGNSA. CDR3 in DNA: TGTGCCAGCAGCGCGAACAGGGGAAACACCGGGGAGCTGTTTTTT. This translates into CASSANRGNTGELFF. Based on the CDR3 plus reference TRBV7-2 and TRBJ2-2, the full variable domain is GAGVSQSPSNKVTEKGKDVELRCDPISGHTALYWYRQSLGQGLEFLIYFQGNSAPDKSGLPSDRFSAERTGGSVSTLTIQRTQQEDSAVYLCASSANRGNTGELFFGEGSRLTVL.

The chain combines TRBV28 with TRBJ2-2, with no clear D. Germline-derived CDR1 and CDR2 are MDHEN and SYDVKM. The CDR3 contains 15 residues. V was clipped by 6 bases and J by 2 bases, with 13 bases between them. The CDR3 protein is CASSPAQLNTGELFF. For the CDR3, the DNA is TGTGCCAGCAGCCCAGCGCAACTAAACACCGGGGAGCTGTTTTTT.

CDR3 sequence: CASRHRNMDRRQVRDEQFF. CDR3 DNA: TGCGCCAGCAGACACCGAAACATGGACAGGAGACAGGTTCGCGATGAGCAGTTCTTC. The genes are TRBV5-1 and TRBJ2-1; 7 nucleotides agree with TRBD1. Germline V gene lookup returns CDR1 SGHRS and CDR2 YFSETQ. CDR3 size: 19 residues. The junction had 25 bases not matched to a gene; V was cut back by 5 bases and J by 8 bases.

This clone has more than one count but fewer than ten. The chain uses TRBV30 and TRBJ2-1; 7 nucleotides line up with TRBD2. The germline V gene encodes CDR1 GTSNPN and CDR2 SVGIG (reference sequence). J gave up 6 bases and V 6 bases, and 17 bases lay outside the gene matches. CDR3 length equals 16 residues. The CDR3 DNA sequence: TGTGCCTGCCCAAGGCGGGCGGGAGTAGTCAGCAATGAGCAGTTCTTC. Its protein is CACPRRAGVVSNEQFF.

This clone appeared a few times. V gene TRBV30 combines with J gene TRBJ2-7, with 9 bases aligning to TRBD1. This CDR3 has 15 residues. With 0 bases clipped from V and 5 bases from J, the junction kept 8 bases outside the gene matches. CDR1 and CDR2 from the germline V gene are GTSNPN and SVGIG (reference sequence). CDR3 DNA: TGTGCCTGGAGTGTTTCCAGGACAGGGGCTGACGAGCAGTACTTC. Its translation is CAWSVSRTGADEQYF.

In its sample, this clone was seen a few times. CDR3 sequence: CASSLSSNYEQYF. CDR3 nucleotide sequence: TGTGCCAGCAGCTTATCCAGTAACTACGAGCAGTACTTC. This chain uses TRBV11-3 with TRBJ2-7, with no clear D. The CDR3 sequence is 13 residues long. Germline-derived CDR1 and CDR2 are SGHNT and YENEEA. The V end lost 2 bases, the J end lost 3 bases, and 8 bases lay between the germline ends.

V is TRBV5-4 and J is TRBJ2-5, with D maybe TRBD1 (5 bases). Deletions cut 2 bases from V and 3 bases from J, with 14 bases between. The CDR3 totals 15 residues. Germline loops: CDR1 SGHNT, CDR2 YYREEE (reference sequence). The CDR3, as DNA: TGTGCCAGCAGCTTAGGAATAGGGGCGAAAGAGACCCAGTACTTC. Translated: CASSLGIGAKETQYF.

This chain links TRBV28 with TRBJ2-3; possibly TRBD2 for D (6 bases). Germline CDR1 MDHEN, CDR2 SYDVKM. Trimming shortened V by 7 bases and J by 8 bases, and 19 bases separated the two germline ends. The CDR3 has 14 residues. The CDR3 loop is CASTLGGRGLTQYF. The CDR3 bases are TGTGCCAGCACCCTAGGAGGGCGTGGGCTTACGCAGTATTTT.

A few counts support this clone. This chain joins TRBV2 and TRBJ2-7; 7 bases line up with TRBD1. The CDR3 has 14 residues. V was clipped by 6 bases and J by 2 bases; unmatched bases: 7. Germline CDR1 and CDR2: SNHLY and FYNNEI. The CDR3 protein is CASRAGTATYEQYF. The CDR3 coding sequence is TGTGCCAGCAGGGCCGGGACAGCAACCTACGAGCAGTACTTC.

The chain uses TRBV18 and TRBJ1-4, with D maybe TRBD1 (6 bases). The V and J ends lost 3 bases and 6 bases respectively, with 17 bases between them. Germline V lookup: CDR1 KGHSH, CDR2 LQKENI. The CDR3 runs 16 residues. The CDR3: CASSPDGGASYEKLFF. Written as DNA, the CDR3 is TGTGCCAGCTCACCGGATGGGGGGGCTTCGTATGAAAAACTGTTTTTT. Together with reference TRBV18 and TRBJ1-4, the CDR3 gives the full variable domain: NAGVMQNPRHLVRRRGQEARLRCSPMKGHSHVYWYRQLPEEGLKFMVYLQKENIIDESGMPKERFSAEFPKEGPSILRIQQVVRGDSAAYFCASSPDGGASYEKLFFGSGTQLSVL.

The rearrangement links TRBV15 to TRBJ1-1; possibly TRBD1 for D (6 bases). Germline V gene lookup returns CDR1 LNHNV and CDR2 YYDKDF (reference sequence). V was pared by 0 bases and J by 1 base, with 12 bases between. The CDR3 loop spans 16 amino acids. The CDR3 sequence: CATSREGGIGNTEAFF. DNA of the CDR3: TGTGCCACCAGCAGAGAAGGGGGTATAGGGAACACTGAAGCTTTCTTT.

V is TRBV6-1 and J is TRBJ1-1; TRBD1 matches 7 bases. Per the germline V gene, CDR1 is MNHNS and CDR2 is SASEGT. V was pared by 1 base and J by 8 bases, with 4 bases of the junction left unmatched. This CDR3 is built from 13 residues. DNA of the CDR3: TGTGCCAGCAGTGAAGATAGGGACAGCGAAGCTTTCTTT. This codes for CASSEDRDSEAFF.

This chain connects TRBV6-1 to TRBJ1-4; 8 bases are a match to TRBD1. Losses at the gene ends were 5 bases for V and 7 bases for J; bases not matched to a gene: 9. The CDR3 is made up of 15 amino acids. Germline V CDR1 and CDR2: MNHNS, SASEGT. The CDR3 loop is CASSPGDRFSEKLFF. The CDR3 DNA follows: TGTGCCAGCAGTCCTGGGGACAGGTTTAGTGAAAAACTGTTTTTT.

V usage is TRBV2 and J usage is TRBJ1-4; no clear D gene. The CDR3 is 14 residues long. The germline gives CDR1 SNHLY, CDR2 FYNNEI. With 3 bases removed from V and 10 bases from J, the gap between germline ends came to 15 bases. The DNA of the CDR3 is TGTGCCAGCAGTGACAGTATAAGCCGCGGAAAACTGTTTTTT. Its translation: CASSDSISRGKLFF. Drawing the rest from reference TRBV2 and TRBJ1-4, the complete variable domain is EPEVTQTPSHQVTQMGQEVILRCVPISNHLYFYWYRQILGQKVEFLVSFYNNEISEKSEIFDDQFSVERPDGSNFTLKIRSTKLEDSAMYFCASSDSISRGKLFFGSGTQLSVL.

The chain carries TRBV10-3 and TRBJ1-5, with unresolved D. This CDR3 is 12 amino acids long. Trimming shortened V by 3 bases and J by 4 bases, and 4 bases separated the two germline ends. Germline CDR1 is ENHRY and CDR2 is SYGVKD. CDR3 sequence reads: CAISDLNQPQHF. The CDR3 DNA sequence: TGTGCCATCAGTGACCTAAATCAGCCCCAGCATTTT.

This sequence joins TRBV6-1 and TRBJ2-1, with a weak D call TRBD1 (6 bases). Germline CDR1 reads MNHNS; CDR2 reads SASEGT. Trimming removed 4 bases at V and 10 bases at J, with 14 bases between. This CDR3 region has 13 residues. Here the CDR3 DNA reads TGTGCCAGCAGTGCCGTCCCCGGGACAGAGCAGTTCTTC. Amino acid sequence: CASSAVPGTEQFF.

In its sample, this clone was seen a few times. The rearrangement joins TRBV2 to TRBJ2-7; 8 bases agree with TRBD1. V was clipped by 4 bases and J by 4 bases; unmatched bases: 6. The CDR3 has 14 amino acids. The V gene's germline CDR1 is SNHLY and CDR2 FYNNEI. The CDR3 region is CASSAPRGLYEQYF. The CDR3, as DNA: TGTGCCAGCAGTGCTCCCAGGGGGCTTTACGAGCAGTACTTC.

This clone was picked up a small number of times. V is TRBV5-4 and J is TRBJ1-1, with 7 nucleotides matching TRBD1. The CDR3 extends over 12 amino acids. Germline V gene lookup returns CDR1 SGHNT and CDR2 YYREEE (reference sequence). V gave up 4 bases and J gave up 5 bases; unmatched junction bases: 2. Written as DNA, the CDR3 is TGTGCCAGCAGCCCCAGGGGGACTGAAGCTTTCTTT. Amino acids: CASSPRGTEAFF.

The rearrangement joins TRBV13 to TRBJ2-6; 7 bases match TRBD1. Germline lookup yields CDR1 PRHDT and CDR2 FYEKMQ (reference sequence). The CDR3 is made up of 19 amino acids. Unmatched junction bases numbered 11, after V lost 3 bases and J lost 0 bases. Here the CDR3 reads CASSLIQGPVFSGANVLTF. The CDR3 DNA is TGTGCCAGCAGCTTGATACAGGGGCCCGTATTCTCTGGGGCCAACGTCCTGACTTTC.

This clone was seen a handful of times. The J gene is TRBJ1-2, the V gene TRBV9; no firm D call. Trimming left V 3 bases short and J 6 bases short, with 15 bases between. The CDR3 consists of 14 residues. Looked up from germline, CDR1 is SGDLS and CDR2 is YYNGEE. CDR3 residues: CASSAESGRDGYTF. As DNA, the CDR3 is TGTGCCAGCAGCGCTGAGTCCGGGAGGGATGGCTACACCTTC.

The V call is TRBV27, the J call TRBJ2-2, with D possibly being TRBD1 (6 bases). V was trimmed by 2 bases and J by 5 bases, leaving 12 bases between them. This CDR3 region has 15 residues. Germline V CDR1 and CDR2: MNHEY, SMNVEV (reference sequence). CDR3 nucleotide sequence: TGTGCCAGCAGTTTAGAGGGGGTGGGAACCGGGGAGCTGTTTTTT. Protein sequence: CASSLEGVGTGELFF.

The chain couples TRBV5-1 to TRBJ1-1; D is uncertain. The V end lost 2 bases, the J end lost 6 bases, and 11 bases lay between the germline ends. Germline CDR1 SGHRS, CDR2 YFSETQ. This CDR3 is 13 amino acids long. The CDR3 sequence: CASSFSATSEAFF. CDR3 sequence (DNA): TGCGCCAGCAGCTTCTCCGCAACTTCTGAAGCTTTCTTT.

This sequence joins TRBV2 and TRBJ2-1, with TRBD2 matching over 14 bases. This CDR3 has 16 amino acids. V lost 6 bases, J lost 8 bases, and 9 bases stayed unmatched. Germline V gives CDR1 SNHLY, CDR2 FYNNEI. Written as DNA, the CDR3 is TGTGCCAGCAGGACCCCGACTAGCGGGAGGGTGGATGAGCAGTTCTTC. Its translation: CASRTPTSGRVDEQFF.